This TCR beta chain was recovered during a study of T cell clonotyping in hematopoietic cell transplantation. Time point in this sample: recipient sample about 28 days before transplant, after cytoreduction. Points from the study as a whole: No sorting was done, leaving CD4 and CD8 contributions mixed.

Remarks on this clone: The antigen remains unidentified.

Only in-frame clones appear in the TCRdb table, and some are missing; sequencing was by immunoSEQ multiplex PCR. The data hold about 29,000 clones, with about three quarters observed a single time. This CDR3 is 13 amino acids long. V lost 2 bases to trimming and J lost 4 bases, with 9 bases between them. Germline assignment: CDR1 SGHDT and CDR2 YYEEEE. This chain connects TRBV5-6 to TRBJ2-5; D is unresolved. This clonotype was obtained from a woman in her thirties with chronic myeloid leukemia. Some clones in this sample may be carry-over from other donors' samples. Material: peripheral blood mononuclear cells, obtained before stem cell transplant. For the CDR3, the DNA is TGTGCCAGCAGCTTCGAATTGATAGAGACCCAGTACTTC. Translation: CASSFELIETQYF.